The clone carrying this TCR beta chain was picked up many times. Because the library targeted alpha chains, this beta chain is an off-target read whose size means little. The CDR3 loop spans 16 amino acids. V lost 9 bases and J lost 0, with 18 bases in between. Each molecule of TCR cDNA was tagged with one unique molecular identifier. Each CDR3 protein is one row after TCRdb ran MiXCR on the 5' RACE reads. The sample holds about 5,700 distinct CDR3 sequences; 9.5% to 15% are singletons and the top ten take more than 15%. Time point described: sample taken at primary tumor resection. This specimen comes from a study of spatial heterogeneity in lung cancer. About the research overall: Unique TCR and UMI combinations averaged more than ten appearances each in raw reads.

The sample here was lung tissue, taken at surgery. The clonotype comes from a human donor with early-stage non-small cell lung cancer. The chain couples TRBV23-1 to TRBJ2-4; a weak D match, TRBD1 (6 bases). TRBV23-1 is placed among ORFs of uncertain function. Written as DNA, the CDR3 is TGCGCCAGGAGCCACAGGGAACACCTAGCCAAAAACATTCAGTACTTC. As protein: CARSHREHLAKNIQYF.